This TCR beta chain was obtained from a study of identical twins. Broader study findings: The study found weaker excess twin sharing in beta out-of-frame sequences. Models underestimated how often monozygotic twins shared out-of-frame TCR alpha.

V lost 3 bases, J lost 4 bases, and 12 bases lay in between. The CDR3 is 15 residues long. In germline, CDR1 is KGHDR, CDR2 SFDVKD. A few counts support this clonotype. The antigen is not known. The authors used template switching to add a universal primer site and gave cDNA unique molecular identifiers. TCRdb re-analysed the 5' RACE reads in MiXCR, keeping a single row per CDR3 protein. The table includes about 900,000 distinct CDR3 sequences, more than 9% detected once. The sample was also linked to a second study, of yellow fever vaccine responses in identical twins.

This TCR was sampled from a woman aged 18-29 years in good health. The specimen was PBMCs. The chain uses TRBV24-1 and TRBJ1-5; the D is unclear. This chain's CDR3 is CATSDPRIGNQPQHF. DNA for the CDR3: TGTGCCACCAGTGATCCGAGAATAGGGAATCAGCCCCAGCATTTT.